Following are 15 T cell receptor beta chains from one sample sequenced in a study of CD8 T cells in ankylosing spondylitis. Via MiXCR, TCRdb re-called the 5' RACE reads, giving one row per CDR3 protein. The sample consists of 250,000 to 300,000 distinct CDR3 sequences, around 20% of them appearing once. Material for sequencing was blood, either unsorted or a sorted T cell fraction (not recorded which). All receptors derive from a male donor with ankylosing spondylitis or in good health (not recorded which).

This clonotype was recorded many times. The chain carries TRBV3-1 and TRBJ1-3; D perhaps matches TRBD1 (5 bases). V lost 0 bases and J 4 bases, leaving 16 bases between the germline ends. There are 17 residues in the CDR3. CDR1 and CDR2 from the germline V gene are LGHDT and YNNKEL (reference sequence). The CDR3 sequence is CASSQDLGRGRGNTIYF. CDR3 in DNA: TGTGCCAGCAGCCAAGATTTGGGGCGGGGGAGAGGAAACACCATATATTTT.

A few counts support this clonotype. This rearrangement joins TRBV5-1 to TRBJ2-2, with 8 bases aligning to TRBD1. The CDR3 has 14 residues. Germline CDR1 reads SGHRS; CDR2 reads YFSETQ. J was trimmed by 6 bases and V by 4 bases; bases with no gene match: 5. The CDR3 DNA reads TGCGCCAGCAGCGACCCACAGGGGGCCGGGGAGCTGTTTTTT. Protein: CASSDPQGAGELFF. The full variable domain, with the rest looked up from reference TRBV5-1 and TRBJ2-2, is KAGVTQTPRYLIKTRGQQVTLSCSPISGHRSVSWYQQTPGQGLQFLFEYFSETQRNKGNFPGRFSGRQFSNSRSEMNVSTLELGDSALYLCASSDPQGAGELFFGEGSRLTVL.

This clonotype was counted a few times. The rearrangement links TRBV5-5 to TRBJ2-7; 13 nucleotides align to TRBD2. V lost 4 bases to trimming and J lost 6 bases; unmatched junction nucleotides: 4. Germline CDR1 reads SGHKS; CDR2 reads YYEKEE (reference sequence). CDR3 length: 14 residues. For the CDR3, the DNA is TGTGCCAGCAGCCCGGGACTAGCGGGACTCGAGCAGTACGTC. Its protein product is CASSPGLAGLEQYV.

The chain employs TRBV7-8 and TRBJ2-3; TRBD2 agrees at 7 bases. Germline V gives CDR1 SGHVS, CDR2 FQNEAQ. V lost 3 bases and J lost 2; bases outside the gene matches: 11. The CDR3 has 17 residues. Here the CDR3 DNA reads TGTGCCAGCAGCTTGGGGACTACCCGTTCCTCCACAGATACGCAGTATTTT. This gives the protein CASSLGTTRSSTDTQYF.

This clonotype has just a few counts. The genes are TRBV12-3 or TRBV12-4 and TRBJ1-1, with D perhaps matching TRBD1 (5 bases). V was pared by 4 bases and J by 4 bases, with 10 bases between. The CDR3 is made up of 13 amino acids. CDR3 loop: CASSWGSPTEAFF. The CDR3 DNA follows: TGTGCCAGCAGTTGGGGCTCCCCCACTGAAGCTTTCTTT.

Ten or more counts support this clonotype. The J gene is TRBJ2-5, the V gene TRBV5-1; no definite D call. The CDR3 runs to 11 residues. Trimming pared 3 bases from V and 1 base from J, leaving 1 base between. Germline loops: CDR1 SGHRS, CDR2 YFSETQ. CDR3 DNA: TGCGCCAGCAGCTCCCAAGAGACCCAGTACTTC. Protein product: CASSSQETQYF.

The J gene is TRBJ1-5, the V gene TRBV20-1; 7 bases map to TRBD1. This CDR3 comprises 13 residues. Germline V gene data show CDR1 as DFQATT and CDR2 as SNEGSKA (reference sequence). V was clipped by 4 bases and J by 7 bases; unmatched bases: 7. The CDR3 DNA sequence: TGCAGTGCTATCCCTACCAGGGGGCAGCCCCAGCATTTT. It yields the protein CSAIPTRGQPQHF.

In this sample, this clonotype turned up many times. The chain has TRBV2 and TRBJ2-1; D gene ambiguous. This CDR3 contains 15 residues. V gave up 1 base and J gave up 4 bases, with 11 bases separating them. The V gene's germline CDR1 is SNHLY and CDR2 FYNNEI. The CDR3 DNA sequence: TGTGCCAGCAGTGAAGGGGGATTCACATACAATGAGCAGTTCTTC. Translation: CASSEGGFTYNEQFF. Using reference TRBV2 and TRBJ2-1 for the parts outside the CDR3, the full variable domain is EPEVTQTPSHQVTQMGQEVILRCVPISNHLYFYWYRQILGQKVEFLVSFYNNEISEKSEIFDDQFSVERPDGSNFTLKIRSTKLEDSAMYFCASSEGGFTYNEQFFGPGTRLTVL.

The CDR3: CSVEPPVMYTQYF. In DNA, the CDR3 is TGCAGCGTTGAACCCCCAGTTATGTATACGCAGTATTTT. This chain connects TRBV29-1 to TRBJ2-3; D is unresolved. CDR1 and CDR2 from the germline V gene are SQVTM and ANQGSEA. Trimming took 2 bases from V and 7 from J, leaving 13 bases between them. The CDR3 is 13 residues long.

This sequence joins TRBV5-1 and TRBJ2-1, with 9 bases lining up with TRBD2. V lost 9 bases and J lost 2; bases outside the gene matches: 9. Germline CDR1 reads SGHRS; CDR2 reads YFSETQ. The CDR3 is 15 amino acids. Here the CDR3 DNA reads TGCGCCACCTCGCCGGGACTAGCCACCTACAATGAGCAGTTCTTC. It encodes CATSPGLATYNEQFF.

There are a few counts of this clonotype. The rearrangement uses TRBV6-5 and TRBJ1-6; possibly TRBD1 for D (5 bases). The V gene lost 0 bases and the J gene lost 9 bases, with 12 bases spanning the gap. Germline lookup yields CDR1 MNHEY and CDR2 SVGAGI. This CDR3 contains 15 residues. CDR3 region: CASSYSSGVGSPLHF. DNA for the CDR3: TGTGCCAGCAGTTACTCTTCGGGGGTGGGTTCACCCCTCCACTTT.

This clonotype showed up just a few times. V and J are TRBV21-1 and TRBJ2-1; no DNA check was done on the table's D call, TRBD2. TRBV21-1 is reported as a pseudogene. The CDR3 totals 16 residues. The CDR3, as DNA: TGTGCCAGCAGCAAAGCCCCCCGTGCGTCTAGCGTCTCTGGTTACTTC. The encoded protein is CASSKAPRASSVSGYF.

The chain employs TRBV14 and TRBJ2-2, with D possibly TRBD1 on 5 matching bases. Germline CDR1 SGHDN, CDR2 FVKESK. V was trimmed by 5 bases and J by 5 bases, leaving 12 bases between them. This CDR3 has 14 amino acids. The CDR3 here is CASSWTRSTGELFF. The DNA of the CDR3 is TGTGCCAGCAGCTGGACAAGATCGACCGGGGAGCTGTTTTTT.

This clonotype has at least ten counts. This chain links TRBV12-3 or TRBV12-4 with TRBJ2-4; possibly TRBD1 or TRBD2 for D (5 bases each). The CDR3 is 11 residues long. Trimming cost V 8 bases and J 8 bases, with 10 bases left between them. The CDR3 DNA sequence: TGTGCCAGCTTACTAGGGGACATTCAGTACTTC. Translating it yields CASLLGDIQYF.

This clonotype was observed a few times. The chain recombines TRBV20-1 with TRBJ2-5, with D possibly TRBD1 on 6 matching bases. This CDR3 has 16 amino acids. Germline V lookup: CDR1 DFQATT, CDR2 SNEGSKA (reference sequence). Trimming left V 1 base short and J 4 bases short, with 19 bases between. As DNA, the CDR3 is TGCAGTGCTAGAGGAGATTCGGGGACACTCCGAGAGACCCAGTACTTC. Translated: CSARGDSGTLRETQYF.